This T cell receptor (beta chain) stems from a study of T cell repertoires in cytomegalovirus infection. Study-level information: Public TCR beta signatures indicated both CMV infection and matching HLA type.

Germline CDR1 MGHRA, CDR2 YSYEKL. This CDR3 has 13 residues. Trimming shortened V by 0 bases and J by 7 bases, and 10 bases separated the two germline ends. TCRdb analysed the reads with MiXCR anew, one entry per CDR3 protein. The table records approximately 110,000 distinct CDR3 sequences, over 30% of them present only once. To note about this clonotype: As yet, its antigen is unknown.

Study findings and constraints: Cumulative public TCR beta family frequency identified carriers of CMV plus the relevant HLA. CMV-specific TCR beta clonotypes restricted by HLA-C dominated the ex vivo response.

The TCR comes from a human donor in good health (CMV status not recorded). Some clones in this sample may be carry-over from other donors' samples. The chain combines TRBV4-1 with TRBJ2-7; D is undetermined. The source material was CD8+ T cells from cultured PBMCs, sampled from culture after CMV antigen stimulation. DNA of the CDR3: TGCGCCAGCAGCCAAGATATTAAAACAGAGCAGTACTTC. Encoded protein: CASSQDIKTEQYF.